One and the same sample provided the 18 T cell receptor beta chains below, sequenced in a study of blood T cell repertoires in COVID-19 (dated by TCRdb to the early 2020s). The library was produced with the immunoSEQ multiplex PCR assay. TCRdb's version of the immuneACCESS table is confined to in-frame rearrangements and falls short of the full clone set. An unresolved V gene accounts for under half of the shortfall where checked; the remainder is of unknown origin. Within this sample are under 250,000 clones, with 86% of them counted one time only. The ten top clones hold around 1.5% of the sample. The sample taken for sequencing was peripheral blood. Every receptor here comes from a woman aged 55 to 70 who had recovered from COVID-19.

The chain combines TRBV15 with TRBJ2-7, with TRBD2 identical over 7 bases. Per the germline V gene, CDR1 is LNHNV and CDR2 is YYDKDF (reference sequence). With V trimmed by 1 base and J by 1 base, 4 bases remained unmatched. This CDR3 spans 15 amino acids. The CDR3 here is CATSRGLAASYEQYF. The CDR3 DNA reads TGTGCCACCAGCAGAGGTCTAGCGGCATCCTACGAGCAGTACTTC. The full variable domain, in which reference TRBV15 and TRBJ2-7 provide the parts outside the CDR3, is DAMVIQNPRYQVTQFGKPVTLSCSQTLNHNVMYWYQQKSSQAPKLLFHYYDKDFNNEADTPDNFQSRRPNTSFCFLDIRSPGLGDTAMYLCATSRGLAASYEQYFGPGTRLTVT.

A single count supports this clone. The chain couples TRBV2 to TRBJ2-2; 7 bases agree with TRBD2. CDR3 length: 15 residues. V shed 3 bases and J 3 bases; nucleotides not matched to a gene: 4. From germline, CDR1 is SNHLY and CDR2 FYNNEI. The CDR3 is CASSDPSGYTGELFF. CDR3 nucleotide sequence: TGTGCCAGCAGTGATCCTAGCGGATACACCGGGGAGCTGTTTTTT.

This chain joins TRBV7-2 and TRBJ1-2, with D possibly matching TRBD1 (5 bases). The V end was cut by 7 bases, the J end by 2 bases, with 17 bases between. Germline V gene lookup returns CDR1 SGHTA and CDR2 FQGNSA. The CDR3 totals 15 residues. CDR3 protein: CASITPWQGNYGYTF. CDR3 DNA: TGTGCCAGCATCACGCCTTGGCAGGGCAACTATGGCTACACCTTC.

V usage is TRBV5-1 and J usage is TRBJ1-2; no reliable D call. Between the trimmed V and J ends, which lost 1 base and 7 bases, there was a span of 17 bases. This CDR3 is 15 amino acids long. Germline assignment: CDR1 SGHRS and CDR2 YFSETQ. As DNA, the CDR3 is TGCGCCAGCAGCTTGACGGGGTCCGTCAGTCGTGGCTACACCTTC. Translated, it gives CASSLTGSVSRGYTF.

The V and J genes are TRBV28 and TRBJ1-4; 11 bases are a match to TRBD1. Unmatched junction bases numbered 11, after V lost 4 bases and J lost 4 bases. The germline V gene encodes CDR1 MDHEN and CDR2 SYDVKM. This CDR3 has 18 residues. The CDR3 is CASSSWTGGAAGNEKLFF. The CDR3 nucleotides are TGTGCCAGCAGTTCATGGACAGGGGGCGCCGCGGGTAATGAAAAACTGTTTTTT. Complete variable domain (other parts from reference TRBV28 and TRBJ1-4): DVKVTQSSRYLVKRTGEKVFLECVQDMDHENMFWYRQDPGLGLRLIYFSYDVKMKEKGDIPEGYSVSREKKERFSLILESASTNQTSMYLCASSSWTGGAAGNEKLFFGSGTQLSVL.

This chain's CDR3 is CASSPQTDTQYF. The CDR3 nucleotides are TGTGCCAGCAGCCCACAGACAGATACGCAGTATTTT. V usage is TRBV5-6 and J usage is TRBJ2-3; no firm D call. Trimming removed 4 bases at V and 3 bases at J, with 6 bases between. The CDR3 is made up of 12 amino acids. Germline V gene data show CDR1 as SGHDT and CDR2 as YYEEEE.

The table lists this clone with a count of one. The J gene is TRBJ2-3, the V gene TRBV19; a possible D gene is TRBD1 (6 bases). Germline values: CDR1 LNHDA, CDR2 SQIVND (reference sequence). There are 15 residues in the CDR3. V lost 8 bases and J 4 bases, leaving 19 bases between the germline ends. The CDR3 coding sequence is TGTGCCAGTCACCACAGGGCGAGTATAGCAGATACGCAGTATTTT. This gives the protein CASHHRASIADTQYF.

V usage is TRBV9 and J usage is TRBJ1-1; D unclear. Trimming removed 0 bases from V and 4 bases from J, with 13 bases in between. The CDR3 length is 15 residues. Germline loops: CDR1 SGDLS, CDR2 YYNGEE. CDR3 sequence reads: CASSVGHMGPTEAFF. DNA of the CDR3: TGTGCCAGCAGCGTAGGACATATGGGCCCCACTGAAGCTTTCTTT.

The V and J genes are TRBV6-6 and TRBJ2-3, with D tentatively TRBD2 (5 bases). The V and J ends lost 6 bases and 2 bases respectively, with 12 bases between them. Germline V lookup: CDR1 MNHNY, CDR2 SVGAGI (reference sequence). This CDR3 comprises 14 residues. This chain's CDR3 is CASSLDFTTDTQYF. In DNA, the CDR3 is TGTGCCAGCAGCTTGGACTTCACCACAGATACGCAGTATTTT.

This rearrangement joins TRBV2 to TRBJ1-6; D is uncertain. The CDR3 totals 13 residues. V gave up 7 bases and J gave up 6 bases, with 10 bases separating them. Germline V gene data show CDR1 as SNHLY and CDR2 as FYNNEI. As DNA, the CDR3 is TGTGCCAGCAAGCGGGAAGGTAATTCACCCCTCCACTTT. Amino acids: CASKREGNSPLHF.

The chain couples TRBV2 to TRBJ1-1; no clear D gene. This CDR3 spans 15 amino acids. CDR1 is SNHLY, CDR2 FYNNEI, per germline. Deletions cut 5 bases from V and 1 base from J, with 14 bases between. This chain's CDR3 is CASSLNEASNTEAFF. The CDR3, as DNA: TGTGCCAGCAGTCTTAACGAGGCCTCGAACACTGAAGCTTTCTTT. Combining the CDR3 with reference TRBV2 and TRBJ1-1 gives the whole variable domain EPEVTQTPSHQVTQMGQEVILRCVPISNHLYFYWYRQILGQKVEFLVSFYNNEISEKSEIFDDQFSVERPDGSNFTLKIRSTKLEDSAMYFCASSLNEASNTEAFFGQGTRLTVV.

The chain combines TRBV27 with TRBJ2-2, with D perhaps matching TRBD2 (6 bases). The CDR3 contains 16 residues. Germline V gene data show CDR1 as MNHEY and CDR2 as SMNVEV (reference sequence). V was pared by 5 bases and J by 4 bases, with 17 bases between. CDR3 loop: CASSNPARRGTGELFF. The CDR3 region has the DNA TGTGCCAGCAGTAACCCAGCAAGGCGGGGCACCGGGGAGCTGTTTTTT.

The chain recombines TRBV5-1 with TRBJ2-3, with 10 positions matching TRBD2. From germline, CDR1 is SGHRS and CDR2 YFSETQ. This CDR3 has 17 residues. V lost 0 bases, J lost 2 bases, and 6 bases stayed unmatched. As DNA, the CDR3 is TGCGCCAGCAGCTTGGGCCCTAGCGGGGGCGTCACAGATACGCAGTATTTT. Amino acids: CASSLGPSGGVTDTQYF. The variable domain in full, completed from reference TRBV5-1 and TRBJ2-3, reads KAGVTQTPRYLIKTRGQQVTLSCSPISGHRSVSWYQQTPGQGLQFLFEYFSETQRNKGNFPGRFSGRQFSNSRSEMNVSTLELGDSALYLCASSLGPSGGVTDTQYFGPGTRLTVL.

The V call is TRBV2, the J call TRBJ2-7; D is possibly TRBD1 (6 bases). The CDR3 consists of 13 residues. The V gene's germline CDR1 is SNHLY and CDR2 FYNNEI. Trimming took off 11 bases at V and 5 bases at J, with 19 bases between the two ends. For the CDR3, the DNA is TGTGCCCTCAGCATTAGACAGGTGGACGAGCAGTACTTC. Translation: CALSIRQVDEQYF.

This clone occurred a few times. Other nucleotide sequences in the sample specify the same CDR3. The chain uses TRBV7-3 and TRBJ1-2, with 8 bases aligning to TRBD1. Germline CDR1 SGHTA, CDR2 FQGTGA. This CDR3 is built from 13 residues. Trimming at V came to 5 bases and at J to 4 bases, leaving 3 bases not matched to a gene. CDR3 residues: CASSPGQGYGYTF. The CDR3 region has the DNA TGTGCCAGCAGCCCTGGACAGGGCTATGGCTACACCTTC.

CDR3 bases: TGTGCCAGCAGCTTAGTGGGGGGGGGTTCCACAGATACGCAGTATTTT. This codes for CASSLVGGGSTDTQYF. The rearrangement uses TRBV7-2 and TRBJ2-3; TRBD2 aligns across 7 bases. CDR1 and CDR2 (germline): SGHTA, FQGNSA. With V trimmed by 1 base and J by 2 bases, 6 bases remained unmatched. The CDR3 contains 16 residues.

V and J are TRBV27 and TRBJ2-5; 9 bases match TRBD2. V was pared by 3 bases and J by 2 bases, with 4 bases of the junction left unmatched. The CDR3 is 15 amino acids. The germline CDR1 and CDR2 sequences are MNHEY and SMNVEV (reference sequence). For the CDR3, the DNA is TGTGCCAGCAGTTTCGGGCGGGGGGGGCAAGAGACCCAGTACTTC. Amino acids: CASSFGRGGQETQYF.

In its sample, this clone was seen once. The rearrangement links TRBV28 to TRBJ2-5, with 8 bases identical to TRBD1. The CDR3 is 13 residues long. Germline CDR1 is MDHEN and CDR2 is SYDVKM. V lost 6 bases, J lost 5 bases, and 5 bases stayed unmatched. The chain's CDR3 is CASRRTGSETQYF. CDR3 DNA: TGTGCCAGCAGACGGACAGGGAGTGAGACCCAGTACTTC.